The 20 T cell receptor beta chains below come from one sample, sequenced in a study of shared clonotypes between healthy human individuals. The data were produced by immunoSEQ multiplex PCR, yet TCRdb's version contains in-frame clones alone and is incomplete. The table shows approximately 530,000 clones, with roughly 95% occurring only once. Sequenced: naive CD4+ T cells sorted from blood. Subset described: CD45RA+ positively selected. These receptors originate from a woman under 40 in good health.

V usage is TRBV5-8 and J usage is TRBJ2-3, with TRBD1 identical over 8 bases. Per the germline V gene, CDR1 is SGHTS and CDR2 is YDEGEE. Losses at the gene ends were 4 bases for V and 3 bases for J; bases not matched to a gene: 7. There are 15 residues in the CDR3. The DNA for the CDR3 is TGTGCCAGCAGCCGAGGACAGGGCCTTACAGATACGCAGTATTTT. This gives the protein CASSRGQGLTDTQYF. Using reference TRBV5-8 and TRBJ2-3 for the parts outside the CDR3, the full variable domain is EAGVTQSPTHLIKTRGQQATLRCSPISGHTSVYWYQQALGLGLQFLLWYDEGEERNRGNFPPRFSGRQFPNYSSELNVNALELEDSALYLCASSRGQGLTDTQYFGPGTRLTVL.

The genes are TRBV7-8 and TRBJ1-4; TRBD1 aligns across 7 bases. This CDR3 has 13 amino acids. The J segment lost 8 bases and the V segment lost 0 bases, leaving 0 bases of the junction unmatched. Germline V gene data show CDR1 as SGHVS and CDR2 as FQNEAQ. DNA for the CDR3: TGTGCCAGCAGCTTAGCACAGGGGGAAAAACTGTTTTTT. This gives the protein CASSLAQGEKLFF.

The chain joins TRBV5-4 to TRBJ2-7, with D possibly called TRBD1 or TRBD2 (5 bases each). CDR3 size: 14 residues. Germline assignment: CDR1 SGHNT and CDR2 YYREEE (reference sequence). Deletions cut 4 bases from V and 2 bases from J, with 13 bases between. The CDR3 protein is CASSRRDGAYEQYF. Here the CDR3 DNA reads TGTGCCAGCAGCCGCCGGGACGGAGCCTACGAGCAGTACTTC.

The rearrangement uses TRBV23-1 and TRBJ2-7, with 9 nucleotides matching TRBD2. TRBV23-1 is an ORF; its function is uncertain. With V trimmed by 7 bases and J by 2 bases, 6 bases remained unmatched. CDR3 length: 14 amino acids. The CDR3 spells CASIGGRAPYEQYF. CDR3 coding DNA: TGCGCCAGCATTGGCGGGAGGGCCCCCTACGAGCAGTACTTC.

This sequence joins TRBV5-1 and TRBJ1-2; the D gene is possibly TRBD1 (5 bases). Germline CDR1 reads SGHRS; CDR2 reads YFSETQ. Trimming left V 4 bases short and J 2 bases short, with 12 bases between. There are 14 residues in the CDR3. CDR3 in amino acids: CASSVEGLNYGYTF. The CDR3 nucleotides read TGCGCCAGCAGCGTAGAGGGGCTGAACTATGGCTACACCTTC.

The chain combines TRBV28 with TRBJ1-2, with unresolved D. The length of the CDR3 is 13 residues. Looked up from germline, CDR1 is MDHEN and CDR2 is SYDVKM. Between the trimmed V and J ends, which lost 11 bases and 1 base, there was a span of 14 bases. The CDR3 here is CAAHPADNYGYTF. CDR3 nucleotide sequence: TGTGCCGCCCACCCGGCAGATAACTATGGCTACACCTTC.

This clone was counted a single time. The chain is built from TRBV10-3 and TRBJ2-7; the match to TRBD1 covers 7 bases. The J segment lost 2 bases and the V segment lost 10 bases, leaving 11 bases of the junction unmatched. The germline CDR1 and CDR2 sequences are ENHRY and SYGVKD. CDR3 length: 14 residues. CDR3 sequence reads: CATARQGITYEQYF. In DNA form, the CDR3 reads TGTGCCACCGCCCGACAGGGCATAACCTACGAGCAGTACTTC.

The chain carries TRBV19 and TRBJ1-4; D possibly corresponds to TRBD1 (6 bases). The germline CDR1 and CDR2 sequences are LNHDA and SQIVND (reference sequence). Trimming removed 7 bases at V and 8 bases at J, with 14 bases between. The CDR3 has 13 residues. The CDR3 protein is CASKWAGEEKLFF. The CDR3 bases are TGTGCCAGTAAATGGGCAGGGGAGGAAAAACTGTTTTTT.

This clone was found a few times. Here the CDR3 DNA reads TGTGCCAGCAGCTTAGGGGCAGGACTAGAGCAGTACTTC. Protein product: CASSLGAGLEQYF. V is TRBV7-9 and J is TRBJ2-7, with D possibly TRBD2 on 6 matching bases. This CDR3 contains 13 residues. With 1 base removed from V and 7 bases from J, the gap between germline ends came to 11 bases. Germline CDR1 reads SEHNR; CDR2 reads FQNEAQ (reference sequence).

The chain joins TRBV5-1 to TRBJ1-1, with 11 bases fitting TRBD1. Germline values: CDR1 SGHRS, CDR2 YFSETQ. V lost 4 bases, J lost 0 bases, and 5 bases stayed unmatched. The CDR3 is 16 residues long. CDR3 DNA: TGCGCCAGCAGCCCAGGACAGGGGGCCCTGAACACTGAAGCTTTCTTT. Its protein product is CASSPGQGALNTEAFF.

V is TRBV11-1 and J is TRBJ2-7; TRBD1 matches at 7 bases. J was trimmed by 5 bases and V by 6 bases; bases with no gene match: 10. In germline, CDR1 is SGHAT, CDR2 FQDESV (reference sequence). The CDR3 spans 14 residues. The CDR3 coding sequence is TGTGCCAGCAGTCAAGACAGGGCATCGGACGAGCAGTACTTC. Its protein product is CASSQDRASDEQYF.

The chain couples TRBV15 to TRBJ2-5; 10 bases are a match to TRBD1. Trimming took 11 bases from V and 4 from J; bases not matched to a gene: 10. This CDR3 spans 14 amino acids. Germline V lookup: CDR1 LNHNV, CDR2 YYDKDF (reference sequence). CDR3 DNA sequence: TGTGCCTCGGACAGGGGGTTACGAGGAGAGACCCAGTACTTC. Its protein product is CASDRGLRGETQYF.

The chain combines TRBV19 with TRBJ2-2; TRBD1 matches at 9 bases. There are 14 residues in the CDR3. J lost 6 bases, V lost 6 bases, and 5 bases had no gene match. In germline, CDR1 is LNHDA, CDR2 SQIVND (reference sequence). The CDR3 DNA reads as TGTGCCAGTAGGCCGGGACAGGGTCCCGGGGAGCTGTTTTTT. This encodes CASRPGQGPGELFF. The full variable domain, completed using reference TRBV19 and TRBJ2-2, is DGGITQSPKYLFRKEGQNVTLSCEQNLNHDAMYWYRQDPGQGLRLIYYSQIVNDFQKGDIAEGYSVSREKKESFPLTVTSAQKNPTAFYLCASRPGQGPGELFFGEGSRLTVL.

V and J are TRBV6-1 and TRBJ1-1, with 7 nucleotides matching TRBD1. Per the germline V gene, CDR1 is MNHNS and CDR2 is SASEGT. This CDR3 is 12 amino acids long. V shed 9 bases and J 7 bases; nucleotides not matched to a gene: 8. CDR3 sequence (DNA): TGTGCCAGTACACAGGGGCTTCTTGAAGCTTTCTTT. This encodes CASTQGLLEAFF.

The chain recombines TRBV6-6 with TRBJ2-7; TRBD1 might be the D (5 bases). CDR1 MNHNY and CDR2 SVGAGI come from the germline V gene (reference sequence). V lost 6 bases and J lost 10, with 13 bases in between. The length of the CDR3 is 11 residues. The CDR3 protein is CASRSTELQYF. CDR3 in DNA: TGTGCCAGCAGGTCGACAGAGCTTCAGTACTTC.

The genes are TRBV7-9 and TRBJ1-1; 7 bases align to TRBD1. CDR3 length equals 14 residues. V was pared by 5 bases and J by 1 base, with 4 bases of the junction left unmatched. Germline CDR1 SEHNR, CDR2 FQNEAQ (reference sequence). The CDR3 is CASSDGTANTEAFF. DNA of the CDR3: TGTGCCAGCAGCGACGGGACAGCGAACACTGAAGCTTTCTTT. The full variable domain, in which reference TRBV7-9 and TRBJ1-1 provide the parts outside the CDR3, is DTGVSQNPRHKITKRGQNVTFRCDPISEHNRLYWYRQTLGQGPEFLTYFQNEAQLEKSRLLSDRFSAERPKGSFSTLEIQRTEQGDSAMYLCASSDGTANTEAFFGQGTRLTVV.

The J gene is TRBJ1-1, the V gene TRBV29-1; tentative D call: TRBD1 (5 bases). The ends were cut back, 8 bases at V and 1 base at J, with 17 bases in the middle. The CDR3 runs to 14 residues. Per the germline V gene, CDR1 is SQVTM and CDR2 is ANQGSEA. CDR3: CSIETRGTNTEAFF. The CDR3 nucleotides are TGCAGCATAGAGACCCGCGGGACGAACACTGAAGCTTTCTTT.

In regard to this clone: At the DNA level, this CDR3 is encoded by other sequences in the same sample as well. The chain recombines TRBV19 with TRBJ1-2, with D possibly being TRBD1 (5 bases). The CDR3 is 13 residues long. Germline V gene sequence: CDR1 LNHDA, CDR2 SQIVND (reference sequence). Trimming shortened V by 2 bases and J by 3 bases, and 7 bases separated the two germline ends. CDR3 nucleotide sequence: TGTGCCAGTAGTATACAGGGAGACTATGGCTACACCTTC. This gives the protein CASSIQGDYGYTF.

The V and J genes are TRBV14 and TRBJ2-1; no definite D call. Per germline, CDR1 SGHDN and CDR2 FVKESK. The CDR3 contains 14 residues. V lost 1 base and J 0 bases, leaving 4 bases between the germline ends. CDR3 nucleotides: TGTGCCAGCAGCCAAGGGGGCTCCTACAATGAGCAGTTCTTC. Translating it yields CASSQGGSYNEQFF.

V is TRBV2 and J is TRBJ2-7, with 9 bases aligning to TRBD1. CDR3 length: 13 residues. Germline values: CDR1 SNHLY, CDR2 FYNNEI. The ends lost 8 bases at V and 6 bases at J; junction bases unmatched: 8. The CDR3 sequence: CASGRDRVGEQYF. The CDR3 DNA is TGTGCCAGCGGCCGGGACAGGGTTGGCGAGCAGTACTTC.